The text below deals with one TCR beta chain. Its antigen is not known. Described time point: pretreatment peripheral blood. Germline V gives CDR1 SGHVS, CDR2 FNYEAQ. The CDR3 is made up of 17 amino acids. Trimming stripped 5 bases from V and 1 base from J, with 20 bases between. The data were taken from a study of PD-L1 blockade in urothelial cancer. Study results and caveats: Stronger expansion of tumor-associated clones in blood at 3 weeks distinguished durable-benefit patients.

Sequencing was performed with immunoSEQ multiplex PCR; in TCRdb, only in-frame clones are kept and a portion is missing. Here the sample spans about 79,000 clones, approximately 84% being singletons. The chain has TRBV7-6 and TRBJ1-1; weak D call: TRBD1 (6 bases). Source: PBMCs, taken around atezolizumab (anti-PD-L1) treatment. The clonotype was recovered from a man aged 55 to 70 with urothelial cancer. The CDR3 DNA sequence: TGTGCCAGCAGCCTAAATACTGTGCAAGGGGGGAACACTGAAGCTTTCTTT. Amino acids: CASSLNTVQGGNTEAFF.